These 12 T cell receptor beta chains came from one sample sequenced in a study of blood T cell repertoires in COVID-19. Using immunoSEQ multiplex PCR, the repertoire was profiled, and TCRdb retains in-frame clones only, with some absent. Altogether about 190,000 clones are present, less than 80% being singletons, with the ten largest covering roughly an eighth. The sequenced material came from peripheral blood. Receptors were obtained from a woman aged 50 to 65 with acute or convalescent COVID-19.

The genes are TRBV7-9 and TRBJ2-7; 10 nucleotides match TRBD2. The CDR3 runs 15 residues. The germline V gene has CDR1 SEHNR and CDR2 FQNEAQ (reference sequence). Trimming removed 5 bases from V and 1 base from J; junction bases left unmatched: 5. Here the CDR3 reads CASSALAGVSYEQYF. The CDR3 DNA is TGTGCCAGCAGCGCGCTAGCGGGAGTATCCTACGAGCAGTACTTC.

The chain couples TRBV7-2 to TRBJ2-5; D unclear. The germline gives CDR1 SGHTA, CDR2 FQGNSA. The CDR3 is 14 residues long. The germline V and J ends were trimmed by 7 bases and 2 bases, with 14 bases remaining between them. CDR3 loop: CASTPRLKQETQYF. The CDR3, as DNA: TGTGCCAGCACTCCTAGATTGAAACAAGAGACCCAGTACTTC. Variable domain in full (rest from reference TRBV7-2 and TRBJ2-5): GAGVSQSPSNKVTEKGKDVELRCDPISGHTALYWYRQSLGQGLEFLIYFQGNSAPDKSGLPSDRFSAERTGGSVSTLTIQRTQQEDSAVYLCASTPRLKQETQYFGPGTRLLVL.

The chain links TRBV11-2 to TRBJ1-5, with D hard to call. The V gene's germline CDR1 is SGHAT and CDR2 FQNNGV. V was clipped by 1 base and J by 1 base, with 8 bases between them. This CDR3 comprises 15 residues. CDR3 sequence: CASSLGVMSNQPQHF. CDR3 coding DNA: TGTGCCAGCAGCTTAGGAGTAATGAGCAATCAGCCCCAGCATTTT.

The chain carries TRBV4-3 and TRBJ2-2, with D tentatively TRBD2 (5 bases). Trimming took 4 bases from V and 3 from J, leaving 12 bases between them. The CDR3 has 15 amino acids. Germline V gives CDR1 LGHNA, CDR2 YSLEER. The DNA of the CDR3 is TGCGCCAGCAGCCCCCGACTATTAGACACCGGGGAGCTGTTTTTT. Protein product: CASSPRLLDTGELFF.

This clone appeared a few times. The V call is TRBV28, the J call TRBJ1-3; 8 bases are shared with TRBD1. The CDR3 loop spans 17 amino acids. The ends lost 5 bases at V and 2 bases at J; junction bases unmatched: 11. Germline assignment: CDR1 MDHEN and CDR2 SYDVKM. Written as DNA, the CDR3 is TGTGCCAGCAGTACCATTACCAGGGGGCCCGCTGGAAACACCATATATTTT. Translated, it gives CASSTITRGPAGNTIYF.

This rearrangement joins TRBV19 to TRBJ2-7; no definite D call. The germline CDR1 and CDR2 sequences are LNHDA and SQIVND (reference sequence). Trimming cost V 1 base and J 2 bases, with 9 bases left between them. CDR3 size: 14 residues. CDR3: CASSIGQRTYEQYF. The CDR3 nucleotides are TGTGCCAGTAGTATAGGCCAGCGAACCTACGAGCAGTACTTC.

This chain connects TRBV28 to TRBJ2-7; D is possibly TRBD1 (6 bases). CDR1 and CDR2 from the germline V gene are MDHEN and SYDVKM. V was pared by 5 bases and J by 6 bases, with 26 bases between. CDR3 size: 17 residues. CDR3 nucleotides: TGTGCCAGCAGTCCCCCCCGGACGACAGGATTCCTGAGCGAGCAGTACTTC. Its translation: CASSPPRTTGFLSEQYF.

This clone appeared once. V and J are TRBV4-1 and TRBJ1-1; 9 nucleotides line up with TRBD1. Trimming cost V 4 bases and J 5 bases; bases outside gene matches: 5. CDR3 size: 14 residues. Germline-derived CDR1 and CDR2 are MGHRA and YSYEKL. CDR3 coding DNA: TGCGCCAGCAGCCCGACAGGGGGAGGAACTGAAGCTTTCTTT. Amino acids: CASSPTGGGTEAFF.

This chain joins TRBV6-5 and TRBJ1-5, with D uncertain. V shed 8 bases and J shed 3 bases, with 11 bases lying between them. The CDR3 runs to 13 residues. Germline assignment: CDR1 MNHEY and CDR2 SVGAGI. In nucleotides, the CDR3 is TGTGCCAGCGAAAGGCAGGTCAATCAGCCCCAGCATTTT. It codes for CASERQVNQPQHF.

V and J are TRBV6-2 or TRBV6-3 and TRBJ2-5; 12 nucleotides line up with TRBD1. Germline V gene lookup returns CDR1 MNHEY and CDR2 SVGEGT. This CDR3 contains 17 residues. V was clipped by 1 base and J by 1 base; unmatched bases: 4. CDR3 protein: CASSYLPGQGAQETQYF. CDR3 DNA: TGTGCCAGCAGTTACTTGCCGGGACAGGGGGCCCAAGAGACCCAGTACTTC.

This chain uses TRBV5-6 with TRBJ1-2; D unresolved. Between the trimmed V and J ends, which lost 1 base and 7 bases, there was a span of 11 bases. From germline, CDR1 is SGHDT and CDR2 YYEEEE. This CDR3 has 13 amino acids. DNA for the CDR3: TGTGCCAGCAGCTTGTTTTCAGGCGTTGGCTACACCTTC. Its protein product is CASSLFSGVGYTF.

A remark on this clone: The germline gene is not matched at one end of the junction; a read error may be the cause. The V gene is TRBV15, the J gene TRBJ2-1; 8 bases align to TRBD2. CDR3 length: 15 amino acids. The germline gives CDR1 LNHNV, CDR2 YYDKDF (reference sequence). CDR3 in DNA: TGTGCAACCATTCAAGCGGGAGTGGCCTACAATGAGCAGTTCTTC. It encodes CATIQAGVAYNEQFF.